A single sample gave rise to the 24 T cell receptor beta chains below, sequenced in a study of OX40 agonist ivuxolimab in advanced cancers. Using immunoSEQ multiplex PCR, the repertoire was profiled, and TCRdb retains in-frame clones only, with some absent. The sample gives 22,000 or so clones, more than 80% of which show up once; roughly 24% is in the top ten. The material was CD4+ or CD8+ T cells sorted from blood, obtained in a trial of the OX40 agonist ivuxolimab. The receptors here all came from an adult with an advanced solid tumor such as melanoma, head and neck, liver or kidney cancer.

This clone was detected only once. The chain joins TRBV5-1 to TRBJ1-2, with 8 nucleotides matching TRBD1. V was clipped by 1 base and J by 2 bases; unmatched bases: 1. The V gene's germline CDR1 is SGHRS and CDR2 YFSETQ. The CDR3 has 14 amino acids. CDR3 coding DNA: TGCGCCAGCAGCTTGCGACAGGGGAACTATGGCTACACCTTC. This encodes CASSLRQGNYGYTF. Filled out from reference TRBV5-1 and TRBJ1-2, the complete variable domain reads KAGVTQTPRYLIKTRGQQVTLSCSPISGHRSVSWYQQTPGQGLQFLFEYFSETQRNKGNFPGRFSGRQFSNSRSEMNVSTLELGDSALYLCASSLRQGNYGYTFGSGTRLTVV.

The chain couples TRBV15 to TRBJ1-4; tentatively, D is TRBD1 (5 bases). This CDR3 has 18 amino acids. Germline CDR1 LNHNV, CDR2 YYDKDF (reference sequence). The V end was cut by 3 bases, the J end by 3 bases, with 20 bases between. The CDR3 coding sequence is TGTGCCACCAGCAGTCGTGTGGGGGGACCATTATCTAATGAAAAACTGTTTTTT. Residues: CATSSRVGGPLSNEKLFF.

The V and J genes are TRBV6-5 and TRBJ2-7; tentative D call: TRBD1 (6 bases). The CDR3 sequence is 14 residues long. Trimming removed 3 bases at V and 2 bases at J, with 11 bases between. Per the germline V gene, CDR1 is MNHEY and CDR2 is SVGAGI. The CDR3 region is CASSYGQGTYEQYF. The CDR3 coding sequence is TGTGCCAGCAGTTATGGGCAGGGGACCTACGAGCAGTACTTC.

This chain links TRBV7-8 with TRBJ2-7; D is perhaps TRBD1 or TRBD2 (5 bases each). V was shortened by 4 bases and J by 3 bases, with 19 bases between the two germline ends. The CDR3 consists of 16 residues. In germline, CDR1 is SGHVS, CDR2 FQNEAQ. The CDR3 region is CASSSYRDDDYYEQYF. DNA of the CDR3: TGTGCCAGCAGCTCCTACCGGGACGACGACTACTACGAGCAGTACTTC.

The genes are TRBV13 and TRBJ2-5; perhaps TRBD1 as D (7 bases). The V gene lost 3 bases and the J gene lost 1 base, with 12 bases spanning the gap. The CDR3 is made up of 15 amino acids. CDR1 is PRHDT, CDR2 FYEKMQ, per germline (reference sequence). CDR3 sequence reads: CASSFRGEAQETQYF. The CDR3 coding sequence is TGTGCCAGCAGCTTCAGGGGGGAGGCCCAAGAGACCCAGTACTTC.

The chain uses TRBV2 and TRBJ2-7; TRBD1 matches 10 bases. The length of the CDR3 is 16 residues. The junction had 9 bases not matched to a gene; V was cut back by 6 bases and J by 1 base. The germline V gene has CDR1 SNHLY and CDR2 FYNNEI. For the CDR3, the DNA is TGTGCCAGCAGGGATCCGGGACAGGGGTATTCCTACGAGCAGTACTTC. This translates into CASRDPGQGYSYEQYF.

CDR3 sequence: CASSPTNAPEGYTF. The CDR3 region has the DNA TGTGCCAGCAGCCCTACCAACGCCCCTGAGGGCTACACCTTC. The chain uses TRBV14 and TRBJ1-2; no reliable D call. Trimming removed 4 bases at V and 8 bases at J, with 17 bases between. Germline V CDR1 and CDR2: SGHDN, FVKESK. CDR3 length equals 14 residues.

J is TRBJ1-1 and V is TRBV5-1, with 8 bases identical to TRBD1. V lost 0 bases to trimming and J lost 3 bases; unmatched junction nucleotides: 4. This CDR3 is built from 15 residues. CDR1 is SGHRS and CDR2 is YFSETQ in the germline V gene. CDR3 nucleotides: TGCGCCAGCAGCTTGGCCACAGGGGGTTACACTGAAGCTTTCTTT. It specifies CASSLATGGYTEAFF.

The V and J genes are TRBV11-3 and TRBJ2-7; tentative D call: TRBD2 (6 bases). The CDR3 is made up of 13 amino acids. V was clipped by 2 bases and J by 7 bases, with 12 bases between them. In germline, CDR1 is SGHNT, CDR2 YENEEA. The CDR3 protein is CASSLRSRGEQYF. The CDR3 bases are TGTGCCAGCAGCTTAAGGAGTCGGGGGGAGCAGTACTTC.

This clone was seen a handful of times. The rearrangement uses TRBV6-1 and TRBJ2-5; D might be TRBD2 (6 bases). The V gene's germline CDR1 is MNHNS and CDR2 SASEGT. The CDR3 runs 14 residues. Between the trimmed V and J ends, which lost 5 bases and 1 base, there was a span of 11 bases. The CDR3 nucleotides read TGTGCCAGCAGTCCAAGCGGGTCCCAAGAGACCCAGTACTTC. Translation: CASSPSGSQETQYF.

The chain employs TRBV15 and TRBJ1-5, with D possibly matching TRBD1 (5 bases). CDR1 and CDR2 from the germline V gene are LNHNV and YYDKDF (reference sequence). Trimming shortened V by 8 bases and J by 7 bases, and 12 bases separated the two germline ends. The CDR3 loop spans 12 amino acids. Here the CDR3 DNA reads TGTGCCACCCAGGGATTAGGCCAGCCCCAGCATTTT. Its translation: CATQGLGQPQHF.

The chain recombines TRBV28 with TRBJ1-3; D gene ambiguous. Germline lookup yields CDR1 MDHEN and CDR2 SYDVKM. The CDR3 has 15 residues. Trimming removed 6 bases at V and 7 bases at J, with 19 bases between. For the CDR3, the DNA is TGTGCCAGCAGCTCCATAAATTTCGAGTCGAACACCATATATTTT. Translation gives CASSSINFESNTIYF.

The J gene is TRBJ2-7, the V gene TRBV5-1; D unresolved. The CDR3 is 12 residues long. V was pared by 2 bases and J by 1 base, with 4 bases between. From germline, CDR1 is SGHRS and CDR2 YFSETQ. The CDR3 protein is CASSFTSYEQYF. CDR3 nucleotide sequence: TGCGCCAGCAGCTTTACTTCCTACGAGCAGTACTTC.

This chain connects TRBV4-1 to TRBJ2-2; 10 bases are shared with TRBD2. There are 15 residues in the CDR3. Trimming at V came to 4 bases and at J to 6 bases, leaving 5 bases not matched to a gene. Germline V gives CDR1 MGHRA, CDR2 YSYEKL. This CDR3 is CASSPQRGGPGELFF. DNA for the CDR3: TGCGCCAGCAGCCCCCAGCGGGGGGGCCCCGGGGAGCTGTTTTTT.

The CDR3, as DNA: TGCGCCAGCAGCCGGGGACAGTACTACGAGCAGTACTTC. This translates into CASSRGQYYEQYF. The J gene is TRBJ2-7, the V gene TRBV4-1, with TRBD1 matching over 7 bases. V trimming: 4 bases; J trimming: 3 bases; junction bases outside the gene matches: 3. Germline V lookup: CDR1 MGHRA, CDR2 YSYEKL. The CDR3 consists of 13 residues.

This clone has a handful of counts. The gene calls are TRBV4-3 and TRBJ1-1; 7 nucleotides match TRBD1. There are 14 residues in the CDR3. In germline, CDR1 is LGHNA, CDR2 YSLEER. Trimming took 0 bases from V and 4 from J; bases not matched to a gene: 2. In nucleotides, the CDR3 is TGCGCCAGCAGCCAAGATAGGGACAGCACTGAAGCTTTCTTT. Translated: CASSQDRDSTEAFF.

This clone was detected only once. This sequence joins TRBV11-3 and TRBJ2-7, with D maybe TRBD1 (6 bases). V was cut by 0 bases and J by 3 bases, with 9 bases left in between. CDR1 is SGHNT, CDR2 YENEEA, per germline. The CDR3 is 14 amino acids. CDR3 bases: TGTGCCAGCAGCTTAGAGGGGGCTGACTACGAGCAGTACTTC. It codes for CASSLEGADYEQYF.

This sequence joins TRBV28 and TRBJ2-7, with D unresolved. The germline V and J ends were trimmed by 2 bases and 0 bases, with 5 bases remaining between them. The germline CDR1 and CDR2 sequences are MDHEN and SYDVKM. The CDR3 is made up of 13 amino acids. The CDR3 here is CASSLMSSYEQYF. The CDR3 DNA follows: TGTGCCAGCAGTTTAATGTCCTCCTACGAGCAGTACTTC.

V usage is TRBV5-1 and J usage is TRBJ2-3; 9 bases map to TRBD2. CDR3 length: 19 residues. J gave up 2 bases and V 0 bases, and 13 bases lay outside the gene matches. The germline V gene has CDR1 SGHRS and CDR2 YFSETQ. The CDR3 protein is CASSLVASGVVSYTDTQYF. CDR3 in DNA: TGCGCCAGCAGCTTGGTGGCTAGCGGGGTTGTAAGCTACACAGATACGCAGTATTTT.

The V call is TRBV5-4, the J call TRBJ2-5; 9 bases match TRBD2. Germline lookup yields CDR1 SGHNT and CDR2 YYREEE (reference sequence). With 4 bases clipped from V and 7 bases from J, the junction kept 8 bases outside the gene matches. The CDR3 spans 14 residues. CDR3 sequence reads: CASSQPSGTGTQYF. Written as DNA, the CDR3 is TGTGCCAGCAGCCAACCTAGCGGGACGGGGACCCAGTACTTC.

V is TRBV15 and J is TRBJ2-3, with 11 positions matching TRBD1. V lost 6 bases and J lost 8; bases outside the gene matches: 7. Germline V gene sequence: CDR1 LNHNV, CDR2 YYDKDF (reference sequence). The CDR3 is 14 amino acids. The CDR3 reads CATRPGQGVGTQYF. The CDR3 region has the DNA TGTGCCACCAGGCCGGGACAGGGGGTGGGTACGCAGTATTTT.

The rearrangement links TRBV7-8 to TRBJ2-1, with 9 nucleotides matching TRBD1. V lost 5 bases and J lost 7; bases outside the gene matches: 6. This CDR3 comprises 14 residues. Per germline, CDR1 SGHVS and CDR2 FQNEAQ. This chain's CDR3 is CASSGEGTGNEQFF. The CDR3 DNA is TGTGCCAGCAGCGGCGAAGGGACAGGGAATGAGCAGTTCTTC.

V is TRBV4-3 and J is TRBJ1-2; D perhaps matches TRBD1 (5 bases). The CDR3 spans 15 residues. V dropped 0 bases and J dropped 4 bases, with 12 bases sitting between them. The V gene's germline CDR1 is LGHNA and CDR2 YSLEER. CDR3 in DNA: TGCGCCAGCAGCCAAGACAGGGTGGTGAGCTATGGCTACACCTTC. Protein product: CASSQDRVVSYGYTF.

The chain carries TRBV2 and TRBJ2-2, with D tentatively TRBD2 (6 bases). The CDR3 loop spans 17 amino acids. Germline CDR1 reads SNHLY; CDR2 reads FYNNEI. Between the trimmed V and J ends, which lost 7 bases and 0 bases, there was a span of 18 bases. Written as DNA, the CDR3 is TGTGCCAGCACACGGGAGCCAATAAGGGCGAACACCGGGGAGCTGTTTTTT. This sequence encodes CASTREPIRANTGELFF. The variable domain in full, with the rest retrieved from reference TRBV2 and TRBJ2-2, is EPEVTQTPSHQVTQMGQEVILRCVPISNHLYFYWYRQILGQKVEFLVSFYNNEISEKSEIFDDQFSVERPDGSNFTLKIRSTKLEDSAMYFCASTREPIRANTGELFFGEGSRLTVL.